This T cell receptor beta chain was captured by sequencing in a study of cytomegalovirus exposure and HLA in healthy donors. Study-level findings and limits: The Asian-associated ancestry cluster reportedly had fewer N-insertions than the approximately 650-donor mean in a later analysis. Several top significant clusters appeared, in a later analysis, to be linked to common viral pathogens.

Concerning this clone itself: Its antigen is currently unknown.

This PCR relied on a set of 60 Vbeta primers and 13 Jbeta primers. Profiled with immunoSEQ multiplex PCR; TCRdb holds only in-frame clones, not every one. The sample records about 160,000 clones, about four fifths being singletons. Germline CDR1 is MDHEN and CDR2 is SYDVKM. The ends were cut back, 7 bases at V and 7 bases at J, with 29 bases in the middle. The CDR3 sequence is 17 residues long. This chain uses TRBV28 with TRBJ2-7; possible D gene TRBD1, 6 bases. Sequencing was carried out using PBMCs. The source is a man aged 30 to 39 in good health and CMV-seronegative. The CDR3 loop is CASTIPGHPETGREQYF. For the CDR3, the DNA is TGTGCCAGCACTATCCCGGGACATCCCGAAACGGGGAGAGAGCAGTACTTC.